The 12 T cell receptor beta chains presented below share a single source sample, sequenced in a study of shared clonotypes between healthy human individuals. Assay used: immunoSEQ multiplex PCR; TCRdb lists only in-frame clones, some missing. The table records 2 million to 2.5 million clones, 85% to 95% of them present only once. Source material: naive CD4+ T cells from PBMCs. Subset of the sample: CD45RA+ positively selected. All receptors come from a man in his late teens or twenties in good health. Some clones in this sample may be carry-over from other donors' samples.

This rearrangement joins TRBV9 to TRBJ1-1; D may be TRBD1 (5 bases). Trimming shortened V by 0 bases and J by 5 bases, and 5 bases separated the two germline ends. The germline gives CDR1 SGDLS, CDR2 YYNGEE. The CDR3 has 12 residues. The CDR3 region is CASSVDRTEAFF. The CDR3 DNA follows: TGTGCCAGCAGCGTAGACAGGACTGAAGCTTTCTTT.

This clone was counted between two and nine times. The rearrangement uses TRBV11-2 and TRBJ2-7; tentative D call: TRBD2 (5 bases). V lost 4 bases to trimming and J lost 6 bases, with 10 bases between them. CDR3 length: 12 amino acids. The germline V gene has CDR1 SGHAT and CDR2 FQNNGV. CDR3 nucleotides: TGTGCCAGCAGCTCGGGGTATGGCGAGCAGTACTTC. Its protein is CASSSGYGEQYF.

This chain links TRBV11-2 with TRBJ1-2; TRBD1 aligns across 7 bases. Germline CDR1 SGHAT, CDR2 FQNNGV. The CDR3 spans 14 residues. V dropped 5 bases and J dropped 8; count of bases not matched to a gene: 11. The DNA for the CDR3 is TGTGCCAGCAGCCTACGCGACAGGGATCCGGGCTACACCTTC. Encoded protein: CASSLRDRDPGYTF.

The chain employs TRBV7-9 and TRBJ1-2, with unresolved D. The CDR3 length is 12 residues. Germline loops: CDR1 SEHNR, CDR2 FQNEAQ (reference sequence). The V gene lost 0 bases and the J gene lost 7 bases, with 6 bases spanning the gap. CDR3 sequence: CASSLAEAGYTF. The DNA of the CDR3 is TGTGCCAGCAGCTTAGCGGAGGCTGGCTACACCTTC.

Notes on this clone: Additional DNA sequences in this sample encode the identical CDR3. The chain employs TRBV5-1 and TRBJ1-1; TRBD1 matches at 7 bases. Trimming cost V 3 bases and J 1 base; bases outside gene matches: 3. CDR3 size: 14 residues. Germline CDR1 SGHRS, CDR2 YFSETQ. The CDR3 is CASSSGQANTEAFF. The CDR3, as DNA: TGCGCCAGCAGCTCAGGACAGGCGAACACTGAAGCTTTCTTT.

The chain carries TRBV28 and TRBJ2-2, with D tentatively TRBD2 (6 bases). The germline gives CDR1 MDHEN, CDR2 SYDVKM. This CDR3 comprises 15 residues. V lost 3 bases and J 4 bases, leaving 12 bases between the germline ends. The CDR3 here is CASSLPSGGTGELFF. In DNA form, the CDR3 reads TGTGCCAGCAGTTTGCCTTCCGGGGGCACCGGGGAGCTGTTTTTT.

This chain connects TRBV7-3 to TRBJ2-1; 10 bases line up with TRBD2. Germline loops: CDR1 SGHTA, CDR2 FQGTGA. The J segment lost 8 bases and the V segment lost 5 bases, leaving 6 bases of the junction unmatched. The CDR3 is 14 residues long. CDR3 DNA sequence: TGTGCCAGCAGCGCTAGCGGGAGCGGCGATGAGCAGTTCTTC. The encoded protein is CASSASGSGDEQFF.

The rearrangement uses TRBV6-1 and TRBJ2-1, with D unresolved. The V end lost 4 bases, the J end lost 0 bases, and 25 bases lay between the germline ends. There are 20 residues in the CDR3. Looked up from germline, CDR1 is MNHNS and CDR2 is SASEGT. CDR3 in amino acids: CASSGFSSVASTNSYNEQFF. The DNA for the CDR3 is TGTGCCAGCAGTGGCTTCTCGAGTGTGGCCTCTACCAACTCCTACAATGAGCAGTTCTTC.

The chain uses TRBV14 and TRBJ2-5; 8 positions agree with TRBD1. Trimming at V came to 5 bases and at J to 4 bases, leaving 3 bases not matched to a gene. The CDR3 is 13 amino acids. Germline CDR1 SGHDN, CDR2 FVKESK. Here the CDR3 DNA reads TGTGCCAGCAGCACCAGGGGGCGAGAGACCCAGTACTTC. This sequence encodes CASSTRGRETQYF.

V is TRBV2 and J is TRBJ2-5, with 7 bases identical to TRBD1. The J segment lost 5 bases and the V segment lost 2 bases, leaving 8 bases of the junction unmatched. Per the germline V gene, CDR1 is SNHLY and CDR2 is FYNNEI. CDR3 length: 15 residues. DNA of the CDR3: TGTGCCAGCAGTGAACAAGGGGGCACGTACGAGACCCAGTACTTC. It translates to CASSEQGGTYETQYF.

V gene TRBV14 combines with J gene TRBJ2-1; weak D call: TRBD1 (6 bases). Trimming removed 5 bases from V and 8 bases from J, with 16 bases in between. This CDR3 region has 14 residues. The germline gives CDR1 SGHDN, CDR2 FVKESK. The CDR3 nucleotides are TGTGCCAGCAGCGAATTCTCAGGGGTTCATGAGCAGTTCTTC. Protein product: CASSEFSGVHEQFF.

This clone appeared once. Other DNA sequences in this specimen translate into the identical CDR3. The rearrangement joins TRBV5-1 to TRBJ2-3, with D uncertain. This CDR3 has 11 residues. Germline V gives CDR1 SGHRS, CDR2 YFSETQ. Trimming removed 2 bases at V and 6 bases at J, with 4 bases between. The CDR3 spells CASSFLDTQYF. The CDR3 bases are TGCGCCAGCAGCTTTCTGGATACGCAGTATTTT. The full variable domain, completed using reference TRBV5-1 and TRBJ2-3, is KAGVTQTPRYLIKTRGQQVTLSCSPISGHRSVSWYQQTPGQGLQFLFEYFSETQRNKGNFPGRFSGRQFSNSRSEMNVSTLELGDSALYLCASSFLDTQYFGPGTRLTVL.